This T cell receptor beta chain was recovered during a study of Ad26.COV2.S vaccination and SARS-CoV-2 variants. Broader study findings: Researchers reported similar non-spike TCR breadth in vaccine and placebo recipients. People given the vaccine had a wider spike-specific TCR breadth than placebo recipients did. Breadth and depth estimates from TCRs may understate total T cell responses.

Regarding this clone: Its antigen is currently unknown.

V lost 0 bases and J 6 bases, leaving 21 bases between the germline ends. Per the germline V gene, CDR1 is SGDLS and CDR2 is YYNGEE. The CDR3 runs 17 residues. The assay was immunoSEQ multiplex PCR, and TCRdb's table has in-frame clones only and misses some. This table holds about 350,000 clones, about 87% found once. Treatment in this sample: some 20 received Ad26.COV2.S at low or high dose, single or two shots; a few received placebo; per-sample allocation not given. Sampling was done on day 63 after the first vaccine or placebo injection. This person who donated was an adult of 18-55 years in Boston.

Sequencing used peripheral blood, obtained in a trial of Ad26.COV2.S vaccine versus placebo. The V call is TRBV9, the J call TRBJ1-2; D may be TRBD1 (5 bases). This TCR was recovered from a person between 18 and 65 years old who received the Ad26.COV2.S COVID-19 vaccine or a placebo. For the CDR3, the DNA is TGTGCCAGCAGCGTAGCTCTTCGGGGGTGGGAGAGAGATGGCTACACCTTC. Protein product: CASSVALRGWERDGYTF.